A single sample is the source of the 18 T cell receptor beta chains below, sequenced in a study of cytomegalovirus exposure and HLA in healthy donors. In the PCR, 60 Vbeta and 13 Jbeta primers were used. Only in-frame clones appear in the TCRdb table, and some are missing; sequencing was by immunoSEQ multiplex PCR. The data include about 200,000 clones; the top ten clones carry more than 0.95%. Sample: PBMCs. Every receptor here comes from a girl aged 2-10 years in good health and CMV-seropositive.

The chain employs TRBV5-1 and TRBJ2-1; D remains unclear. Per the germline V gene, CDR1 is SGHRS and CDR2 is YFSETQ. Trimming removed 7 bases from V and 0 bases from J, with 14 bases in between. The CDR3 runs to 15 residues. The CDR3: CASSMTGSSYNEQFF. Written as DNA, the CDR3 is TGCGCCAGCTCCATGACTGGCAGCTCCTACAATGAGCAGTTCTTC.

V usage is TRBV5-1 and J usage is TRBJ1-5, with a tentative D call TRBD1 (6 bases). Trimming removed 2 bases at V and 3 bases at J, with 15 bases between. The CDR3 is made up of 16 amino acids. Germline V gene lookup returns CDR1 SGHRS and CDR2 YFSETQ. The chain's CDR3 is CASSFGTGRLNQPQHF. The CDR3 bases are TGCGCCAGCAGCTTTGGTACAGGGCGACTCAATCAGCCCCAGCATTTT.

The rearrangement joins TRBV19 to TRBJ1-4; 7 bases map to TRBD1. The CDR3 totals 15 residues. The germline CDR1 and CDR2 sequences are LNHDA and SQIVND (reference sequence). V trimming: 7 bases; J trimming: 6 bases; junction bases outside the gene matches: 11. CDR3 in amino acids: CASTLRQGWDEKLFF. CDR3 DNA sequence: TGTGCCAGTACCCTCCGACAGGGATGGGATGAAAAACTGTTTTTT.

This sequence joins TRBV27 and TRBJ2-7; D gene uncertain. This CDR3 region has 18 residues. Trimming left V 4 bases short and J 2 bases short, with 24 bases between. Germline assignment: CDR1 MNHEY and CDR2 SMNVEV (reference sequence). This CDR3 reads CASSSRLANLSTTYEQYF. CDR3 DNA: TGTGCCAGCAGTTCAAGGTTGGCGAACTTATCTACTACCTACGAGCAGTACTTC.

The chain combines TRBV5-5 with TRBJ2-7; D call uncertain. Germline CDR1 is SGHKS and CDR2 is YYEKEE (reference sequence). Deletions cut 2 bases from V and 0 bases from J, with 12 bases between. The CDR3 runs 15 residues. The CDR3 DNA sequence: TGTGCCAGCAGCTTACAGCCTACTTACTCCTACGAGCAGTACTTC. Translating gives CASSLQPTYSYEQYF. Together with reference TRBV5-5 and TRBJ2-7, the CDR3 gives the full variable domain: DAGVTQSPTHLIKTRGQQVTLRCSPISGHKSVSWYQQVLGQGPQFIFQYYEKEERGRGNFPDRFSARQFPNYSSELNVNALLLGDSALYLCASSLQPTYSYEQYFGPGTRLTVT.

J is TRBJ1-4 and V is TRBV5-1; D is uncertain. This CDR3 contains 14 residues. V was cut by 4 bases and J by 7 bases, with 14 bases left in between. Germline V gives CDR1 SGHRS, CDR2 YFSETQ. The CDR3 DNA is TGCGCCAGCAGCGTGACGGCGGCTGGTGAAAAACTGTTTTTT. It is translated as CASSVTAAGEKLFF.

The chain uses TRBV6-6 and TRBJ2-2; 8 positions match TRBD2. From germline, CDR1 is MNHNY and CDR2 SVGAGI (reference sequence). J was trimmed by 1 base and V by 2 bases; bases with no gene match: 3. CDR3 length: 16 amino acids. CDR3 in DNA: TGTGCCAGCAGTTACCCCGGGGGGGGGAACACCGGGGAGCTGTTTTTT. Its protein product is CASSYPGGGNTGELFF.

This chain uses TRBV28 with TRBJ2-7; D perhaps matches TRBD2 (6 bases). V lost 4 bases, J lost 4 bases, and 11 bases lay in between. The germline gives CDR1 MDHEN, CDR2 SYDVKM. This CDR3 has 13 residues. As DNA, the CDR3 is TGTGCCAGCAGTTCTGGGAGCGGGTACGAGCAGTACTTC. It specifies CASSSGSGYEQYF.

CDR3 sequence (DNA): TGTGCCAGCAGCCAAGAATTACGGGAGGTAGGCTACGAGCAGTACTTC. Its translation: CASSQELREVGYEQYF. This rearrangement joins TRBV4-2 to TRBJ2-7; 7 bases match TRBD2. This CDR3 is built from 16 residues. Unmatched junction bases numbered 8, after V lost 0 bases and J lost 3 bases. CDR1 and CDR2 from the germline V gene are LGHNA and YNFKEQ.

The V call is TRBV6-5, the J call TRBJ1-2, with a tentative D call TRBD1 (5 bases). The CDR3 sequence is 15 residues long. Trimming cost V 4 bases and J 3 bases, with 15 bases left between them. From germline, CDR1 is MNHEY and CDR2 SVGAGI. CDR3 sequence (DNA): TGTGCCAGCAGTTGGTCTTCGACAGATTACTATGGCTACACCTTC. Its protein product is CASSWSSTDYYGYTF.

V gene TRBV11-3 combines with J gene TRBJ2-2; no definite D call. Trimming shortened V by 1 base and J by 1 base, and 10 bases separated the two germline ends. This CDR3 has 16 amino acids. CDR1 SGHNT and CDR2 YENEEA come from the germline V gene. The chain's CDR3 is CASSLGRRRNTGELFF. As DNA, the CDR3 is TGTGCCAGCAGCTTAGGGCGGCGGCGGAACACCGGGGAGCTGTTTTTT.

The genes are TRBV10-3 and TRBJ1-2, with D unclear. The CDR3 loop spans 11 amino acids. Germline lookup yields CDR1 ENHRY and CDR2 SYGVKD. The V end lost 5 bases, the J end lost 6 bases, and 7 bases lay between the germline ends. CDR3 sequence reads: CAISHTNGYTF. DNA for the CDR3: TGTGCCATCAGTCATACTAATGGCTACACCTTC.

The J gene is TRBJ2-1, the V gene TRBV19; D remains unclear. Germline-derived CDR1 and CDR2 are LNHDA and SQIVND (reference sequence). Trimming removed 0 bases at V and 3 bases at J, with 6 bases between. The length of the CDR3 is 14 residues. This CDR3 reads CASSIDPLYNEQFF. CDR3 sequence (DNA): TGTGCCAGTAGTATAGATCCCCTCTACAATGAGCAGTTCTTC. The whole variable domain, remainder taken from reference TRBV19 and TRBJ2-1, is DGGITQSPKYLFRKEGQNVTLSCEQNLNHDAMYWYRQDPGQGLRLIYYSQIVNDFQKGDIAEGYSVSREKKESFPLTVTSAQKNPTAFYLCASSIDPLYNEQFFGPGTRLTVL.

The V gene is TRBV13, the J gene TRBJ2-2; D is undetermined. The CDR3 totals 15 residues. Per germline, CDR1 PRHDT and CDR2 FYEKMQ (reference sequence). Trimming shortened V by 2 bases and J by 5 bases, and 12 bases separated the two germline ends. The CDR3 DNA follows: TGTGCCAGCAGCTTATACCTACCCGAGACCGGGGAGCTGTTTTTT. Translating it yields CASSLYLPETGELFF.

The gene calls are TRBV27 and TRBJ2-5; 10 bases are shared with TRBD1. Germline CDR1 is MNHEY and CDR2 is SMNVEV (reference sequence). J lost 5 bases, V lost 6 bases, and 3 bases had no gene match. The CDR3 is made up of 13 amino acids. The CDR3 here is CASSWDRGETQYF. As DNA, the CDR3 is TGTGCCAGCAGCTGGGACAGGGGTGAGACCCAGTACTTC.

The chain is built from TRBV7-9 and TRBJ2-3; D may be TRBD2 (5 bases). Germline V gene sequence: CDR1 SEHNR, CDR2 FQNEAQ (reference sequence). Trimming removed 1 base at V and 4 bases at J, with 12 bases between. The CDR3 has 15 residues. CDR3 DNA: TGTGCCAGCAGCTTAGTCGCGGGTATCGCAGATACGCAGTATTTT. Protein product: CASSLVAGIADTQYF. Supplemented by reference TRBV7-9 and TRBJ2-3, the full variable domain reads DTGVSQNPRHKITKRGQNVTFRCDPISEHNRLYWYRQTLGQGPEFLTYFQNEAQLEKSRLLSDRFSAERPKGSFSTLEIQRTEQGDSAMYLCASSLVAGIADTQYFGPGTRLTVL.

This CDR3 reads CASSLGGLGETQYF. The CDR3 DNA follows: TGTGCCAGCAGCTTGGGGGGGCTAGGAGAGACCCAGTACTTC. The V call is TRBV5-4, the J call TRBJ2-5, with D tentatively TRBD1 (6 bases). This CDR3 has 14 amino acids. Germline-derived CDR1 and CDR2 are SGHNT and YYREEE (reference sequence). V was trimmed by 0 bases and J by 4 bases, leaving 10 bases between them.

The J gene is TRBJ2-7, the V gene TRBV28, with 7 positions matching TRBD1. The CDR3 loop spans 15 amino acids. Germline CDR1 is MDHEN and CDR2 is SYDVKM. V dropped 6 bases and J dropped 3; count of bases not matched to a gene: 11. The CDR3 nucleotides are TGTGCCAGCAGCCCAAAAAGGACAGGTCACTACGAGCAGTACTTC. Protein: CASSPKRTGHYEQYF. The full variable domain, its missing parts supplied by reference TRBV28 and TRBJ2-7, is DVKVTQSSRYLVKRTGEKVFLECVQDMDHENMFWYRQDPGLGLRLIYFSYDVKMKEKGDIPEGYSVSREKKERFSLILESASTNQTSMYLCASSPKRTGHYEQYFGPGTRLTVT.